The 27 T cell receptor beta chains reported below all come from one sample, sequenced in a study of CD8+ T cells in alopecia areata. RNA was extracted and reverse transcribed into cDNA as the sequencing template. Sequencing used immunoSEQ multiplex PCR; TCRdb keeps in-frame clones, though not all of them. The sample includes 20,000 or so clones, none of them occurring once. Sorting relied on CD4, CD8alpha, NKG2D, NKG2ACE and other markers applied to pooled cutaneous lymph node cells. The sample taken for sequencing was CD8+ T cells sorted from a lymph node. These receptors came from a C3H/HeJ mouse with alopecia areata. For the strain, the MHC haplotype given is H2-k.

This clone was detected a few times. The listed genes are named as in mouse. The CDR3 DNA, read in part, is TGTGCCAGCACGGGGGGCCCTAGTCAAAAC. Encoded protein: CASTGGPSQN. In full, the CDR3 is CASTGGPSQNTLYF. The gene calls are TRBV13-3 and TRBJ2-4; a possible D gene is TRBD2 (7 bases). The CDR3 goes on 4 residues after the read ends, and that part is filled in from the germline J gene. The CDR3 extends over 14 amino acids. From germline, CDR1 is NNHDY and CDR2 SYVADS. V was cut by 6 bases and J by 0 bases, with 11 bases left in between.

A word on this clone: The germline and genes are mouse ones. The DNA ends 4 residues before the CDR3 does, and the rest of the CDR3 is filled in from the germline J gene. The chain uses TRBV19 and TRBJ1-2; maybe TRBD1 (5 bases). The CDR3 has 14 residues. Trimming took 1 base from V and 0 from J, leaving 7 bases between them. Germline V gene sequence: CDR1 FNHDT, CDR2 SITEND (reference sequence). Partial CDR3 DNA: TGTGCCAGCAGTATACAGGGAGCAAACTCC. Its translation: CASSIQGANS. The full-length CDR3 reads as CASSIQGANSDYTF. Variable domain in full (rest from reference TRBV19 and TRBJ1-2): GGIITQTPKFLIGQEGQKLTLKCQQNFNHDTMYWYRQDSGKGLRLIYYSITENDLQKGDLSEGYDASREKKSSFSLTVTSAQKNEMAVFLCASSIQGANSDYTFGSGTRLLVI.

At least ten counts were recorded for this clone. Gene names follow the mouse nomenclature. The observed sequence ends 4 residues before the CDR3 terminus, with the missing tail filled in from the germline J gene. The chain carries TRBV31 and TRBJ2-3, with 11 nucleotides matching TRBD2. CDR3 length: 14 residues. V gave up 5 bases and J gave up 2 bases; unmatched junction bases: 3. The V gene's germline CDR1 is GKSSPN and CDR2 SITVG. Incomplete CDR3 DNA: TGTGCCTGGGGGGACTGGGGGAATGCAGAA. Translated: CAWGDWGNAE. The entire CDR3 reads CAWGDWGNAETLYF.

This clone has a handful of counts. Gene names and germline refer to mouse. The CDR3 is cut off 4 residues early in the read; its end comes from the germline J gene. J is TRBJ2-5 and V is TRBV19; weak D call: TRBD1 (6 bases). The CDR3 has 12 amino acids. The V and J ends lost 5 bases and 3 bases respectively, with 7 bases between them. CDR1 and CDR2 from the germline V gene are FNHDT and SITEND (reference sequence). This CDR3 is CASRQGQDTQYF. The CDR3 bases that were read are TGTGCCAGCAGACAGGGTCAAGAC.

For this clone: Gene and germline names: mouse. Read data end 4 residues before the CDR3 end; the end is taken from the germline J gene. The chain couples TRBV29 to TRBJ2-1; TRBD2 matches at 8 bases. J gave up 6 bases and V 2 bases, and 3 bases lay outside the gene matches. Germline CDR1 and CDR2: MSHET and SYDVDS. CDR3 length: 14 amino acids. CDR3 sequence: CASSLGGGLAEQFF. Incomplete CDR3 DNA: TGTGCTAGCAGTTTAGGGGGGGGCCTTGCT.

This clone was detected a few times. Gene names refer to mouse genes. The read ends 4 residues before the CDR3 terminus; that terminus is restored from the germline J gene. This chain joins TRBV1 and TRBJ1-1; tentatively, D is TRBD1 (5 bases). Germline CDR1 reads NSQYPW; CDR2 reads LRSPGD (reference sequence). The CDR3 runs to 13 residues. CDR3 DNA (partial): TGCACCTGCAGTGCAGAGCAGGGTCCA. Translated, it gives CTCSAEQGP. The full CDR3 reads CTCSAEQGPEVFF.

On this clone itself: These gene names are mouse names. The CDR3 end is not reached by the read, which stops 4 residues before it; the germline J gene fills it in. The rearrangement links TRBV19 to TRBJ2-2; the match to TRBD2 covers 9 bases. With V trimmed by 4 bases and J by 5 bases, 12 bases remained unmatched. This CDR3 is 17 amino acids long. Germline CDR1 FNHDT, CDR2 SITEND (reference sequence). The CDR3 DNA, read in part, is TGTGCCAGCAGTCCCCTCCTGGGGGGGTGGGGAACCGGG. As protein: CASSPLLGGWGTG. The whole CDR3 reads CASSPLLGGWGTGQLYF.

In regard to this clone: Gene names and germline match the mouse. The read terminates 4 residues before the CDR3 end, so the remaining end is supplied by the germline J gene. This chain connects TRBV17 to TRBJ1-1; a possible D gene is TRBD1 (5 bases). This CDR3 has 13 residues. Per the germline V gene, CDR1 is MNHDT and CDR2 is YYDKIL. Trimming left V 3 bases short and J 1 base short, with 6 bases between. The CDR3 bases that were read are TGTGCTAGCAGTAGGGGGGGGAACACA. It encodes CASSRGGNT. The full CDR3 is CASSRGGNTEVFF.

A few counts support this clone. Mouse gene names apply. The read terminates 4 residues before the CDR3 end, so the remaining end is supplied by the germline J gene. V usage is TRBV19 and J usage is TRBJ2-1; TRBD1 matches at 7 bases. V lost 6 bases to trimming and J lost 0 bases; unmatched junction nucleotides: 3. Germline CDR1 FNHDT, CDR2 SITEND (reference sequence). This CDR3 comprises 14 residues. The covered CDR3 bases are TGTGCCAGCACCTGGGACAGTAACTATGCT. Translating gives CASTWDSNYA. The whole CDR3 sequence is CASTWDSNYAEQFF.

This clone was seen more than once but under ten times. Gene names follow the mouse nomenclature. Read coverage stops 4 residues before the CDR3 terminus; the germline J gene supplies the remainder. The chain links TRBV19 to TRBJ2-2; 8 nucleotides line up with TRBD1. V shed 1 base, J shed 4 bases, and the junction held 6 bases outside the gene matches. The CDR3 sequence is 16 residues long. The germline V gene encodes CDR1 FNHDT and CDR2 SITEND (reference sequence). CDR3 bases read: TGTGCCAGCAGTATAAGGGCAGGGGGCGGCACCGGG. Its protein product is CASSIRAGGGTG. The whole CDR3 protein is CASSIRAGGGTGQLYF.

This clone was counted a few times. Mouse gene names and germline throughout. The CDR3 protein is CASGEHPPGGAYEQYF. The DNA read from the CDR3 is TGTGCCAGCGGTGAGCACCCCCCGGGGGGCGCTTAT. V is TRBV13-2 and J is TRBJ2-7; tentative D call: TRBD2 (7 bases). The sequenced fragment ends 4 residues before the CDR3 boundary, so the rest is inferred from the germline J gene. CDR3 length equals 16 residues. Germline lookup yields CDR1 NNHNN and CDR2 SYGAGS (reference sequence).

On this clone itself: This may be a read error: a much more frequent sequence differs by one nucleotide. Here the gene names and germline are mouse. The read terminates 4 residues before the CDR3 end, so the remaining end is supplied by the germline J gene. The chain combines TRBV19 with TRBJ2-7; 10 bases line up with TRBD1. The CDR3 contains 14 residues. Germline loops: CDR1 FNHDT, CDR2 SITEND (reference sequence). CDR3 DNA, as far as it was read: TGTGCCAGCAGTATCCAGGGACAGGGGTAT. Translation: CASSIQGQGY. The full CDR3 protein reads CASSIQGQGYEQYF.

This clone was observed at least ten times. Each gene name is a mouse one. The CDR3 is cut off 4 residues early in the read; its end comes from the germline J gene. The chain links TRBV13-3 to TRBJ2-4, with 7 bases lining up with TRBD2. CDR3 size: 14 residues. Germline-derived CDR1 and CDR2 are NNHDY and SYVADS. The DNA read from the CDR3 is TGTGCCAGCAGTGACCGACTGGGTCTAAAC. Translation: CASSDRLGLN. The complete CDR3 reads CASSDRLGLNTLYF.

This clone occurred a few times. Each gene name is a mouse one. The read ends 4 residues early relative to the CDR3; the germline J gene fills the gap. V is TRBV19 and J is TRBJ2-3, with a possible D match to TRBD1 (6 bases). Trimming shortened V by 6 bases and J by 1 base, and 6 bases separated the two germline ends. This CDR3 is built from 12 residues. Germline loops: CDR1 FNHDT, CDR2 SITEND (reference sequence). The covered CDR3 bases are TGTGCCAGCAACAGGGGTGCAGAA. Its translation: CASNRGAE. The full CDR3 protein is CASNRGAETLYF.

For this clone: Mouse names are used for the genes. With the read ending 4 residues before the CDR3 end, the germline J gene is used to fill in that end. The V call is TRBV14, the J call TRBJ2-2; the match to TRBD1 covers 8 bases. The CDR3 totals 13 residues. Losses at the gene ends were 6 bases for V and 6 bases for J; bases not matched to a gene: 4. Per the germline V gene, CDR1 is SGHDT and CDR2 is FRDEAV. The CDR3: CASIRGRPGQLYF. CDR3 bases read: TGTGCCAGCATCAGGGGGCGCCCCGGG.

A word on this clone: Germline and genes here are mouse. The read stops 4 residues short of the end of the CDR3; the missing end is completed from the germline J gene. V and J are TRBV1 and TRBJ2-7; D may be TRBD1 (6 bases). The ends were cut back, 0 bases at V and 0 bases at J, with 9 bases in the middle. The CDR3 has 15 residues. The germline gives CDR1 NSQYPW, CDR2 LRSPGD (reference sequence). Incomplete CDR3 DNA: TGCACCTGCAGTGCAGATGGACAGAGCTCCTAT. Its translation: CTCSADGQSSY. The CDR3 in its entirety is CTCSADGQSSYEQYF.

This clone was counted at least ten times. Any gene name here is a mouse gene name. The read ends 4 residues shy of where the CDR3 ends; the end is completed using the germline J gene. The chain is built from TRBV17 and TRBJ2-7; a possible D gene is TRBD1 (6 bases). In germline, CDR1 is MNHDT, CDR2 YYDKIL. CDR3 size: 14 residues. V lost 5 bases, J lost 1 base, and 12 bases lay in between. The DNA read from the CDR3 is TGTGCTAGCAGTCCAGGGGAATGGTCCTAT. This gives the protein CASSPGEWSY. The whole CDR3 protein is CASSPGEWSYEQYF.

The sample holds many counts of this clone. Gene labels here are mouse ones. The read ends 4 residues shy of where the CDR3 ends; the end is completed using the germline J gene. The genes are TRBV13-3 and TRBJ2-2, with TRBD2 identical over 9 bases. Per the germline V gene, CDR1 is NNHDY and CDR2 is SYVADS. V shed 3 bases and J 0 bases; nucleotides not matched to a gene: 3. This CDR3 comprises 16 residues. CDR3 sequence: CASSARLGANTGQLYF. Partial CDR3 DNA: TGTGCCAGCAGTGCTCGACTGGGGGCAAACACCGGG. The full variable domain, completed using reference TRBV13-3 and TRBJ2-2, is EAAVTQSPRSKVAVTGGKVTLSCHQTNNHDYMYWYRQDTGHGLRLIHYSYVADSTEKGDIPDGYKASRPSQENFSLILELASLSQTAVYFCASSARLGANTGQLYFGEGSKLTVL.

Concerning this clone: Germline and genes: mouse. The part of the CDR3 DNA that was read is TGTGCCAGCAGTATACTCTGGGGCTATGCT. It is translated as CASSILWGYA. The CDR3 as a whole reads CASSILWGYAEQFF. The genes are TRBV19 and TRBJ2-1; D is possibly TRBD2 (6 bases). Read sequence stops 4 residues before the CDR3 end, and the germline J gene provides the missing end. Looked up from germline, CDR1 is FNHDT and CDR2 is SITEND (reference sequence). The CDR3 spans 14 residues. The V end was cut by 1 base, the J end by 3 bases, with 8 bases between.

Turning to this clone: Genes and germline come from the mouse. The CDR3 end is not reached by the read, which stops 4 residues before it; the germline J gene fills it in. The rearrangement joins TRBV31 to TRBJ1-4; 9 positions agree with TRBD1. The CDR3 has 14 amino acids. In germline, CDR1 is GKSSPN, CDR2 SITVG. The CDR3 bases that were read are TGTGCCTGGAGTCCCCGGGACAGGGCCGAA. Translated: CAWSPRDRAE. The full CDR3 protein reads CAWSPRDRAERLFF.

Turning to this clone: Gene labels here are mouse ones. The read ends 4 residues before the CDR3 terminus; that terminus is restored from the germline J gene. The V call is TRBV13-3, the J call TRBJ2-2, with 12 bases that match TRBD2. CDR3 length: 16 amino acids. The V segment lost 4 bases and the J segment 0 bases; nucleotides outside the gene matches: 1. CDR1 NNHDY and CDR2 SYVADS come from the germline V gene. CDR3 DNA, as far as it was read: TGTGCCAGCAGTCGGGACTGGGGGGCAAACACCGGG. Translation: CASSRDWGANTG. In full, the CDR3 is CASSRDWGANTGQLYF. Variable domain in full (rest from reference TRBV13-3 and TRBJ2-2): EAAVTQSPRSKVAVTGGKVTLSCHQTNNHDYMYWYRQDTGHGLRLIHYSYVADSTEKGDIPDGYKASRPSQENFSLILELASLSQTAVYFCASSRDWGANTGQLYFGEGSKLTVL.

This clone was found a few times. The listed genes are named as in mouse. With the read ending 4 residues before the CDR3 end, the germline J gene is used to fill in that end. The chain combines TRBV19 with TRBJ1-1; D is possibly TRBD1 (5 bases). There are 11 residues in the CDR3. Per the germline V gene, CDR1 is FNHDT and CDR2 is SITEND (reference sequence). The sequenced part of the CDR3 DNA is TGTGCCAGCAACGACAGAGCA. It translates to CASNDRA. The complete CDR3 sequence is CASNDRAEVFF.

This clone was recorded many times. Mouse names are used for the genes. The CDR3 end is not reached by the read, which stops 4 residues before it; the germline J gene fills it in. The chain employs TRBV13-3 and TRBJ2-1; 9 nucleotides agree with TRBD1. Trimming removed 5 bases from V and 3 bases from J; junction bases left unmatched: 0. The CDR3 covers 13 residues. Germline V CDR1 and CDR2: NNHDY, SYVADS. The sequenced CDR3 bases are TGTGCCAGCAGGGACAGGGGCTATGCT. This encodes CASRDRGYA. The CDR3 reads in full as CASRDRGYAEQFF.

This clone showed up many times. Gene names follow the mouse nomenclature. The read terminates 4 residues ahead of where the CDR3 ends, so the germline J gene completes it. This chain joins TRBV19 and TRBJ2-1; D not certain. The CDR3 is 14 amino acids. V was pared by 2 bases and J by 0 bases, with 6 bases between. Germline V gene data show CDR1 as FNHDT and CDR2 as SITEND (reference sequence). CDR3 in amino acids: CASSMQNNYAEQFF. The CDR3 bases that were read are TGTGCCAGCAGTATGCAGAATAACTATGCT.

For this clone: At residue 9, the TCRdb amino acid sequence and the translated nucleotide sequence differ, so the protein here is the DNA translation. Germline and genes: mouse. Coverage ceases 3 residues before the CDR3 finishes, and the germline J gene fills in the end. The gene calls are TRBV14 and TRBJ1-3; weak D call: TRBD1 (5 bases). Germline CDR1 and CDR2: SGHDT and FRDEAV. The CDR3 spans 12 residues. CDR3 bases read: TGTGCCAGCAGTCAGGGTGGAAATCCG. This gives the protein CASSQGGNP. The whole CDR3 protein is CASSQGGNPLYF.

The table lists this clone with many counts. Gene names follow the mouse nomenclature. Incomplete CDR3 DNA: TGTGCCAGCAGTCCGGGACACACAAACTCC. It yields the protein CASSPGHTNS. The whole CDR3 protein reads CASSPGHTNSDYTF. The J gene is TRBJ1-2, the V gene TRBV13-3; maybe TRBD1 (6 bases). The CDR3 extends 4 residues past the end of the read, so its final part is completed from the germline J gene. V shed 4 bases and J shed 0 bases, with 10 bases lying between them. The CDR3 loop spans 14 amino acids. Germline values: CDR1 NNHDY, CDR2 SYVADS.

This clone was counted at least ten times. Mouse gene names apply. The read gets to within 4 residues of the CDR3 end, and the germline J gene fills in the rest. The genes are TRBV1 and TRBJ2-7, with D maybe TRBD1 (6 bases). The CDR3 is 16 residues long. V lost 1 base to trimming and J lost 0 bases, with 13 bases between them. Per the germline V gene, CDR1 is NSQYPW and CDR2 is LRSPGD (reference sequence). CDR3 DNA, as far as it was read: TGCACCTGCAGTGCAGGGGCAGGGGTTAGCTCCTAT. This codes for CTCSAGAGVSSY. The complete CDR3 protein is CTCSAGAGVSSYEQYF.